This TCR beta chain emerged from a study of control samples from healthy donors and cancer patients. A single count supports this clone. This table comes from immunoSEQ multiplex PCR, and its TCRdb copy is limited to in-frame clones, with some not included. This sample has roughly 130,000 clones; just under 95% occur once, and the top ten carry 12% to 15%. Germline V gene data show CDR1 as SGHNT and CDR2 as YYREEE (reference sequence). The CDR3 length is 15 residues. The V and J ends lost 3 bases and 4 bases respectively, with 14 bases between them. Sequencing was done on a sample of PBMCs. The chain is built from TRBV5-4 and TRBJ1-3; D remains ambiguous. The receptor was isolated from a man aged 55-75 years with colorectal cancer. Written as DNA, the CDR3 is TGTGCCAGCAGCTCCAACGACCGGTGGGGAAACACCATATATTTT. Residues: CASSSNDRWGNTIYF.